The 32 T cell receptor beta chains reported below all come from one sample, sequenced in a study of vaccination and CD4 T cells after COVID-19. The study sequenced cultured CD4+ T cell DNA using the Oncomine TCR Beta short-read assay. TCRdb independently ran MiXCR on the PCR reads; one entry per CDR3 protein. The repertoire consists of more than 7,500 distinct CDR3 sequences, with around 23% occurring once and the leading ten covering roughly a fifth. The antigens for these receptors are not known. The treatment denotes: roughly ten-day PBMC culture with coronavirus spike peptide pools or control peptides (ViraFEST assay). Sequencing was carried out using cultured CD4+ T cells from blood. The receptors shown here come from a human donor with COVID-19.

This clonotype was observed a few times. The chain employs TRBV18 and TRBJ2-5, with D perhaps matching TRBD1 (5 bases). Trimming stripped 3 bases from V and 4 bases from J, with 12 bases between. CDR1 and CDR2 (germline): KGHSH, LQKENI. The CDR3 extends over 14 amino acids. The CDR3 reads CASSPETDRETQYF. Here the CDR3 DNA reads TGTGCCAGCTCACCCGAGACAGACCGAGAGACCCAGTACTTC.

This chain links TRBV19 with TRBJ2-1, with 8 bases identical to TRBD1. After removal of 7 bases from V and 5 bases from J, the junction contained 4 bases not matched to a gene. The CDR3 runs 13 residues. In germline, CDR1 is LNHDA, CDR2 SQIVND (reference sequence). The CDR3 DNA reads TGTGCCAGTAAGAGACAGGGGCACAATGAGCAGTTCTTC. Residues: CASKRQGHNEQFF.

The V and J genes are TRBV28 and TRBJ1-4; possible D gene TRBD1, 6 bases. The germline gives CDR1 MDHEN, CDR2 SYDVKM. V was clipped by 7 bases and J by 5 bases, with 14 bases between them. This CDR3 contains 14 residues. The CDR3 loop is CASKGGLGNEKLFF. CDR3 DNA sequence: TGTGCCAGCAAGGGGGGCCTGGGGAATGAAAAACTGTTTTTT.

This clonotype is labeled medium-sized. This chain links TRBV15 with TRBJ1-5; 10 nucleotides line up with TRBD1. The CDR3 length is 16 residues. CDR1 LNHNV and CDR2 YYDKDF come from the germline V gene (reference sequence). Trimming at V came to 1 base and at J to 9 bases, leaving 9 bases not matched to a gene. The CDR3 here is CATSRVVGTGASPQHF. CDR3 bases: TGTGCCACCAGCAGAGTAGTAGGGACAGGGGCCTCGCCCCAGCATTTT.

This clonotype has only a few counts. The CDR3 DNA sequence: TGCAGTGCTAGTGGACAAGACGTGTATTTT. This gives the protein CSASGQDVYF. The rearrangement uses TRBV20-1 and TRBJ2-3; possibly TRBD1 for D (5 bases). This CDR3 region has 10 residues. CDR1 is DFQATT and CDR2 is SNEGSKA in the germline V gene (reference sequence). The germline V and J ends were trimmed by 3 bases and 14 bases, with 12 bases remaining between them.

The V gene is TRBV6-1, the J gene TRBJ2-2; 7 bases align to TRBD1. The germline V gene encodes CDR1 MNHNS and CDR2 SASEGT. CDR3 length: 15 residues. Trimming removed 6 bases from V and 9 bases from J; junction bases left unmatched: 13. This CDR3 reads CASRQYGQAFRELFF. CDR3 DNA: TGTGCCAGCAGACAATACGGACAGGCATTCCGGGAGCTGTTTTTT.

V is TRBV11-1 and J is TRBJ2-5; maybe TRBD2 (6 bases). Trimming stripped 3 bases from V and 2 bases from J, with 10 bases between. The CDR3 is 14 residues long. The germline CDR1 and CDR2 sequences are SGHAT and FQDESV (reference sequence). The CDR3, as DNA: TGTGCCAGCAGCTTCGCAGGGAGGCAAGAGACCCAGTACTTC. Residues: CASSFAGRQETQYF.

The chain carries TRBV20-1 and TRBJ1-1; D gene unclear. The germline V gene encodes CDR1 DFQATT and CDR2 SNEGSKA (reference sequence). This CDR3 is 13 amino acids long. Trimming removed 5 bases at V and 0 bases at J, with 10 bases between. The CDR3 here is CSAPARMNTEAFF. CDR3 in DNA: TGCAGTGCTCCGGCCCGGATGAACACTGAAGCTTTCTTT.

This rearrangement joins TRBV4-1 to TRBJ2-2; 8 bases fit TRBD2. CDR1 is MGHRA, CDR2 YSYEKL, per germline. This CDR3 region has 19 residues. The ends lost 0 bases at V and 1 base at J; junction bases unmatched: 10. In DNA form, the CDR3 reads TGCGCCAGCAGCCAAGATGGGGGCGGGCTAGCGGGGAACACCGGGGAGCTGTTTTTT. Translating it yields CASSQDGGGLAGNTGELFF.

This clonotype has a handful of counts. V and J are TRBV20-1 and TRBJ1-6, with a tentative D call TRBD1 (5 bases). The CDR3 runs 16 residues. V lost 6 bases and J 4 bases, leaving 19 bases between the germline ends. Germline CDR1 DFQATT, CDR2 SNEGSKA (reference sequence). CDR3 in amino acids: CSALNQPGPYNSPLHF. As DNA, the CDR3 is TGCAGTGCCTTAAACCAACCGGGACCTTATAATTCACCCCTCCACTTT.

Worth noting for this clonotype: At one end, the junction sequence differs from germline, possibly due to a read error. This chain uses TRBV5-1 with TRBJ2-7, with D possibly being TRBD1 (5 bases). The CDR3 runs 14 residues. CDR1 and CDR2 (germline): SGHRS, YFSETQ. CDR3 coding DNA: TGCGTCAGCAGCTTAAACTTCAGGGACTACGAGCAGTACTTC. Protein product: CVSSLNFRDYEQYF.

This sequence joins TRBV20-1 and TRBJ1-4, with a possible D match to TRBD1 (5 bases). Germline V gives CDR1 DFQATT, CDR2 SNEGSKA (reference sequence). The CDR3 loop spans 15 amino acids. Trimming removed 0 bases from V and 8 bases from J, with 16 bases in between. The CDR3 DNA sequence: TGCAGTGCTAGAGATCTCGCGGGGAAGGGGGAAAAACTGTTTTTT. It translates to CSARDLAGKGEKLFF.

By sample fraction, this clonotype is medium-sized. The chain links TRBV6-5 to TRBJ1-5; no clear D gene. The length of the CDR3 is 13 residues. In germline, CDR1 is MNHEY, CDR2 SVGAGI. V was clipped by 4 bases and J by 8 bases, with 12 bases between them. CDR3 in DNA: TGTGCCAGCAGTTGGACTCCCCCAGAGCCCCAGCATTTT. It yields the protein CASSWTPPEPQHF.

This clonotype was picked up a small number of times. The V gene is TRBV7-2, the J gene TRBJ1-3, with no clear D. This CDR3 spans 11 amino acids. The V gene's germline CDR1 is SGHTA and CDR2 FQGNSA. Trimming pared 5 bases from V and 6 bases from J, leaving 5 bases between. DNA of the CDR3: TGTGCCAGCAGCACAAAAAACACCATATATTTT. Its protein is CASSTKNTIYF.

The chain combines TRBV6-2 or TRBV6-3 with TRBJ1-2; no definite D call. Germline V gene sequence: CDR1 MNHEY, CDR2 SVGEGT. The CDR3 contains 14 residues. V gave up 3 bases and J gave up 3 bases, with 11 bases separating them. Written as DNA, the CDR3 is TGTGCCAGCAGTTATGGTAACAGCCACTATGGCTACACCTTC. It specifies CASSYGNSHYGYTF.

The rearrangement uses TRBV30 and TRBJ1-5; the match to TRBD1 covers 8 bases. The ends lost 5 bases at V and 2 bases at J; junction bases unmatched: 2. The germline CDR1 and CDR2 sequences are GTSNPN and SVGIG (reference sequence). This CDR3 is built from 13 residues. The CDR3 DNA reads as TGTGCCTGGGGACAGGGAGGCAATCAGCCCCAGCATTTT. It yields the protein CAWGQGGNQPQHF.

The rearrangement uses TRBV20-1 and TRBJ2-1, with a tentative D call TRBD2 (5 bases). V was shortened by 4 bases and J by 8 bases, with 15 bases between the two germline ends. In germline, CDR1 is DFQATT, CDR2 SNEGSKA (reference sequence). The CDR3 spans 13 residues. CDR3 nucleotide sequence: TGCAGTGCTAATAGCGAGTTCGCGGATGAGCAGTTCTTC. This sequence encodes CSANSEFADEQFF.

A few counts support this clonotype. The chain combines TRBV6-1 with TRBJ2-3, with D possibly TRBD2 on 6 matching bases. This CDR3 is 15 amino acids long. Between the trimmed V and J ends, which lost 0 bases and 1 base, there was a span of 8 bases. The V gene's germline CDR1 is MNHNS and CDR2 SASEGT. CDR3 in amino acids: CASSEARGRTDTQYF. DNA for the CDR3: TGTGCCAGCAGTGAAGCGCGGGGACGCACAGATACGCAGTATTTT.

This sequence joins TRBV6-5 and TRBJ2-1; D is perhaps TRBD1 (6 bases). CDR3 size: 15 residues. With 2 bases removed from V and 2 bases from J, the gap between germline ends came to 10 bases. Germline V gene lookup returns CDR1 MNHEY and CDR2 SVGAGI. The CDR3 nucleotides are TGTGCCAGCAGTTACGGGACACAAGCCTACAATGAGCAGTTCTTC. As protein: CASSYGTQAYNEQFF.

The chain couples TRBV19 to TRBJ1-5, with a tentative D call TRBD1 (5 bases). This CDR3 has 14 residues. Deletions cut 7 bases from V and 1 base from J, with 11 bases between. CDR1 LNHDA and CDR2 SQIVND come from the germline V gene (reference sequence). In DNA, the CDR3 is TGTGCCAGTATCCCTTGGGGCAGCAATCAGCCCCAGCATTTT. Translation gives CASIPWGSNQPQHF.

This clonotype rates as medium-sized (0.01 to 0.1%). The chain links TRBV27 to TRBJ2-2, with D tentatively TRBD1 (6 bases). Germline-derived CDR1 and CDR2 are MNHEY and SMNVEV (reference sequence). The CDR3 is 15 amino acids. Trimming cost V 6 bases and J 3 bases, with 14 bases left between them. The CDR3: CASSPPTGYTGELFF. In DNA, the CDR3 is TGTGCCAGCAGCCCGCCGACAGGATACACCGGGGAGCTGTTTTTT.

The chain is built from TRBV18 and TRBJ1-1; D is ambiguous. Germline V lookup: CDR1 KGHSH, CDR2 LQKENI. V was pared by 3 bases and J by 3 bases, with 8 bases between. CDR3 length equals 13 residues. CDR3 residues: CASSPASYTEAFF. CDR3 coding DNA: TGTGCCAGCTCACCCGCATCCTACACTGAAGCTTTCTTT.

This rearrangement joins TRBV7-3 to TRBJ2-3; the D is unclear. Trimming took off 6 bases at V and 1 base at J, with 8 bases between the two ends. Germline V gene data show CDR1 as SGHTA and CDR2 as FQGTGA. This CDR3 contains 13 residues. The CDR3 region has the DNA TGTGCCAGCAGTCGGGTCCGCACAGATACGCAGTATTTT. Translated: CASSRVRTDTQYF.

V and J are TRBV7-2 and TRBJ2-5; D call uncertain. CDR1 is SGHTA and CDR2 is FQGNSA in the germline V gene. Trimming cost V 8 bases and J 3 bases, with 16 bases left between them. The length of the CDR3 is 14 residues. The DNA for the CDR3 is TGTGCCAGCGGTCCCGGCGGTGTAAAAGAGACCCAGTACTTC. It encodes CASGPGGVKETQYF.

This clonotype was seen only a few times. The chain combines TRBV27 with TRBJ1-1; possibly TRBD1 for D (6 bases). Per germline, CDR1 MNHEY and CDR2 SMNVEV (reference sequence). With 8 bases removed from V and 4 bases from J, the gap between germline ends came to 17 bases. This CDR3 is built from 14 residues. The CDR3 DNA follows: TGTGCCAGCGCGAAACAGGGAGGGCTCACTGAAGCTTTCTTT. Encoded protein: CASAKQGGLTEAFF.

V is TRBV11-2 and J is TRBJ1-3, with 7 positions matching TRBD1. The CDR3 runs to 13 residues. V shed 3 bases and J 7 bases; nucleotides not matched to a gene: 3. Germline CDR1 reads SGHAT; CDR2 reads FQNNGV. CDR3 region: CASSLAGGNTIYF. The CDR3 DNA follows: TGTGCCAGCAGCTTGGCAGGGGGGAACACCATATATTTT.

This clonotype has just a few counts. A junction boundary mismatches the germline segment, possibly from a read error. The chain uses TRBV7-7 and TRBJ2-3; D is tentatively TRBD1 or TRBD2 (5 bases each). The V gene's germline CDR1 is SSHAT and CDR2 FNYEAQ (reference sequence). This CDR3 is built from 15 residues. In DNA form, the CDR3 reads TGTGCTAGCAGCTTGTCCGGGGCGTACACAGATACGCAGTATTTT. This codes for CASSLSGAYTDTQYF.

This clonotype was counted between two and nine times. The CDR3 region has the DNA TGTGCCAGCAGTTCTGACAGATCTCGGGGCTACACCTTC. This sequence encodes CASSSDRSRGYTF. The gene calls are TRBV6-5 and TRBJ1-2, with D maybe TRBD1 (5 bases). Trimming took 4 bases from V and 8 from J, leaving 14 bases between them. The CDR3 length is 13 residues. Germline-derived CDR1 and CDR2 are MNHEY and SVGAGI.

The chain employs TRBV18 and TRBJ1-3; D remains unclear. The CDR3 contains 16 residues. Germline V lookup: CDR1 KGHSH, CDR2 LQKENI. V was clipped by 1 base and J by 0 bases, with 10 bases between them. Written as DNA, the CDR3 is TGTGCCAGCTCACCACAGATCGCCAGCTCTGGAAACACCATATATTTT. Amino acid sequence: CASSPQIASSGNTIYF. Based on the CDR3 plus reference TRBV18 and TRBJ1-3, the full variable domain is NAGVMQNPRHLVRRRGQEARLRCSPMKGHSHVYWYRQLPEEGLKFMVYLQKENIIDESGMPKERFSAEFPKEGPSILRIQQVVRGDSAAYFCASSPQIASSGNTIYFGEGSWLTVV.

The genes are TRBV19 and TRBJ1-4, with a possible D match to TRBD1 (5 bases). Germline loops: CDR1 LNHDA, CDR2 SQIVND (reference sequence). The CDR3 covers 15 residues. V lost 3 bases, J lost 10 bases, and 18 bases lay in between. CDR3 in amino acids: CASSIPQRGEGKLFF. Written as DNA, the CDR3 is TGTGCCAGTAGTATCCCACAGAGGGGTGAGGGAAAACTGTTTTTT.

The V gene is TRBV5-4, the J gene TRBJ2-2; 11 bases map to TRBD2. The CDR3 has 19 amino acids. With V trimmed by 5 bases and J by 0 bases, 12 bases remained unmatched. The germline gives CDR1 SGHNT, CDR2 YYREEE (reference sequence). For the CDR3, the DNA is TGTGCCAGCAGTCCCACTAGCGGGGGAGCCATCGCGAACACCGGGGAGCTGTTTTTT. This codes for CASSPTSGGAIANTGELFF. Filled out from reference TRBV5-4 and TRBJ2-2, the complete variable domain reads ETGVTQSPTHLIKTRGQQVTLRCSSQSGHNTVSWYQQALGQGPQFIFQYYREEENGRGNFPPRFSGLQFPNYSSELNVNALELDDSALYLCASSPTSGGAIANTGELFFGEGSRLTVL.

The rearrangement uses TRBV5-1 and TRBJ2-2; D gene uncertain. Germline V lookup: CDR1 SGHRS, CDR2 YFSETQ. The V gene lost 0 bases and the J gene lost 1 base, with 4 bases spanning the gap. The CDR3 is 14 amino acids. DNA for the CDR3: TGCGCCAGCAGCTTGGGCGGGAACACCGGGGAGCTGTTTTTT. The encoded protein is CASSLGGNTGELFF. Using reference TRBV5-1 and TRBJ2-2 for the parts outside the CDR3, the full variable domain is KAGVTQTPRYLIKTRGQQVTLSCSPISGHRSVSWYQQTPGQGLQFLFEYFSETQRNKGNFPGRFSGRQFSNSRSEMNVSTLELGDSALYLCASSLGGNTGELFFGEGSRLTVL.